Each of the 30 T cell receptor beta chains below was sequenced from the same sample in a study of T cell responses to AZD1222 COVID-19 vaccine (dated by TCRdb to the early 2020s). Preparation of the library involved the immunoSEQ multiplex PCR assay. What TCRdb holds here is the immuneACCESS table cut down to in-frame rearrangements. Part of the clones is not present; checked against another copy, under half of the missing clones reflect an unresolved V gene, and the others are unexplained. The sample table records 85,000 to 130,000 clones; around 90% of these occur just once. Of the sample, approximately 8% falls within the top ten clones. The sample's time point label, decoded: about 28 days (+/-7) after the second vaccine dose. Specimen: peripheral blood, collected 28 days after the second AZD1222 dose. These receptors were collected from an adult who received the AZD1222 COVID-19 vaccine.

The V gene is TRBV5-4, the J gene TRBJ2-7; 7 nucleotides agree with TRBD2. Looked up from germline, CDR1 is SGHNT and CDR2 is YYREEE (reference sequence). The CDR3 covers 15 residues. V trimming: 3 bases; J trimming: 2 bases; junction bases outside the gene matches: 8. Here the CDR3 reads CASSSGGTTPYEQYF. CDR3 in DNA: TGTGCCAGCAGCTCGGGGGGTACCACCCCCTACGAGCAGTACTTC.

The V call is TRBV2, the J call TRBJ2-1; 8 positions match TRBD2. Trimming removed 6 bases from V and 0 bases from J; junction bases left unmatched: 1. Germline V lookup: CDR1 SNHLY, CDR2 FYNNEI. This CDR3 spans 14 amino acids. CDR3 sequence: CASRSGSSYNEQFF. The CDR3 nucleotides are TGTGCCAGCAGGAGCGGGAGCTCCTACAATGAGCAGTTCTTC.

The chain recombines TRBV14 with TRBJ2-2; D perhaps matches TRBD2 (5 bases). This CDR3 spans 15 amino acids. V lost 4 bases and J 1 base, leaving 10 bases between the germline ends. Germline loops: CDR1 SGHDN, CDR2 FVKESK. CDR3 in amino acids: CASSPWTVNTGELFF. The CDR3 bases are TGTGCCAGCAGCCCCTGGACTGTGAACACCGGGGAGCTGTTTTTT.

The genes are TRBV9 and TRBJ2-7, with 10 bases matching TRBD1. CDR3 length equals 15 residues. The trim removed 3 bases at V and 3 bases at J, leaving 6 bases unmatched. The germline V gene encodes CDR1 SGDLS and CDR2 YYNGEE. The CDR3 bases are TGTGCCAGCAGCGCCCAGACAGGGGGCTTCTACGAGCAGTACTTC. It is translated as CASSAQTGGFYEQYF.

The chain links TRBV10-1 to TRBJ2-1; 11 bases are shared with TRBD2. The CDR3 is 20 residues long. Germline CDR1 WNHNN, CDR2 SYGVQD (reference sequence). J gave up 5 bases and V 0 bases, and 15 bases lay outside the gene matches. In DNA, the CDR3 is TGCGCCAGCAGTGAGTCCCTGCTAGCGGGGGGACCTCGACCTAACAATGAGCAGTTCTTC. Residues: CASSESLLAGGPRPNNEQFF.

CDR3 sequence (DNA): TGTGCCAGCAGTTACGGGCCAGGGGCGGGCACTGAAGCTTTCTTT. As protein: CASSYGPGAGTEAFF. The V and J genes are TRBV6-5 and TRBJ1-1; weak D call: TRBD1 (6 bases). In germline, CDR1 is MNHEY, CDR2 SVGAGI. The CDR3 loop spans 15 amino acids. Trimming pared 2 bases from V and 4 bases from J, leaving 14 bases between.

The chain links TRBV7-2 to TRBJ1-6, with D possibly matching TRBD1 (5 bases). This CDR3 region has 15 residues. The germline V gene encodes CDR1 SGHTA and CDR2 FQGNSA. V gave up 3 bases and J gave up 8 bases, with 14 bases separating them. The CDR3 region is CASSLPQGAHSPLHF. In DNA, the CDR3 is TGTGCCAGCAGCTTGCCTCAGGGAGCCCATTCACCCCTCCACTTT.

V is TRBV6-6 and J is TRBJ2-7; 7 bases fit TRBD1. The CDR3 is made up of 16 amino acids. With 5 bases clipped from V and 5 bases from J, the junction kept 15 bases outside the gene matches. Looked up from germline, CDR1 is MNHNY and CDR2 is SVGAGI (reference sequence). The DNA of the CDR3 is TGTGCCAGCAGTCCCCGGGGACAGCTACTCACCCACGAGCAGTACTTC. Encoded protein: CASSPRGQLLTHEQYF.

The genes are TRBV5-4 and TRBJ1-2; 8 positions agree with TRBD1. The V segment lost 3 bases and the J segment 2 bases; nucleotides outside the gene matches: 6. Germline assignment: CDR1 SGHNT and CDR2 YYREEE (reference sequence). The CDR3 is 15 residues long. For the CDR3, the DNA is TGTGCCAGCAGCTCGGACAGGGTTTCAAACTATGGCTACACCTTC. It specifies CASSSDRVSNYGYTF.

The V gene is TRBV30, the J gene TRBJ2-7; D perhaps matches TRBD2 (6 bases). This CDR3 has 11 residues. V shed 2 bases and J shed 7 bases, with 9 bases lying between them. Germline V gives CDR1 GTSNPN, CDR2 SVGIG (reference sequence). CDR3 amino acids: CAWSPGGEQYF. In DNA, the CDR3 is TGTGCCTGGAGTCCCGGGGGAGAGCAGTACTTC. The full variable domain, in which reference TRBV30 and TRBJ2-7 provide the parts outside the CDR3, is SQTIHQWPATLVQPVGSPLSLECTVEGTSNPNLYWYRQAAGRGLQLLFYSVGIGQISSEVPQNLSASRPQDRQFILSSKKLLLSDSGFYLCAWSPGGEQYFGPGTRLTVT.

The V gene is TRBV6-5, the J gene TRBJ1-4, with 8 nucleotides matching TRBD1. V shed 6 bases, J shed 11 bases, and the junction held 8 bases outside the gene matches. From germline, CDR1 is MNHEY and CDR2 SVGAGI. This CDR3 region has 13 residues. The CDR3 DNA reads TGTGCCAGCAGAAATGGACAGGGAGGTAAACTGTTTTTT. Amino acids: CASRNGQGGKLFF.

The chain links TRBV5-8 to TRBJ1-5, with 7 bases identical to TRBD1. CDR1 SGHTS and CDR2 YDEGEE come from the germline V gene. This CDR3 has 17 amino acids. V lost 4 bases to trimming and J lost 2 bases; unmatched junction nucleotides: 12. Here the CDR3 DNA reads TGTGCCAGCAGCCCAGCACTAACAGGGGCCCGCAATCAGCCCCAGCATTTT. Its translation: CASSPALTGARNQPQHF.

This clone was observed a few times. This sequence joins TRBV5-1 and TRBJ2-1; D is undetermined. V dropped 0 bases and J dropped 7 bases, with 8 bases sitting between them. CDR3 length: 13 amino acids. Germline assignment: CDR1 SGHRS and CDR2 YFSETQ. In DNA form, the CDR3 reads TGCGCCAGCAGCTTGGTAAACGGGAATGAGCAGTTCTTC. Translation: CASSLVNGNEQFF.

The rearrangement links TRBV6-2 or TRBV6-3 to TRBJ1-1; D not certain. The CDR3 length is 13 residues. CDR1 is MNHEY and CDR2 is SVGEGT in the germline V gene. Between the trimmed V and J ends, which lost 2 bases and 3 bases, there was a span of 7 bases. DNA of the CDR3: TGTGCCAGCAGTTACGAAGGGTACACTGAAGCTTTCTTT. Protein: CASSYEGYTEAFF.

The rearrangement links TRBV2 to TRBJ1-6; possibly TRBD1 for D (5 bases). CDR3 length equals 15 residues. The V end was cut by 6 bases, the J end by 6 bases, with 15 bases between. The germline V gene has CDR1 SNHLY and CDR2 FYNNEI. For the CDR3, the DNA is TGTGCCAGCAGCGATCAGGGTGCATCTAATTCACCCCTCCACTTT. It codes for CASSDQGASNSPLHF.

The V gene is TRBV19, the J gene TRBJ2-7; 9 bases align to TRBD1. The V segment lost 5 bases and the J segment 5 bases; nucleotides outside the gene matches: 16. In germline, CDR1 is LNHDA, CDR2 SQIVND (reference sequence). CDR3 length: 17 residues. The CDR3 coding sequence is TGTGCCAGTAGTGGACTCCCGGGACAGGGTCGTGCGGACGAGCAGTACTTC. Protein: CASSGLPGQGRADEQYF. Based on the CDR3 plus reference TRBV19 and TRBJ2-7, the full variable domain is DGGITQSPKYLFRKEGQNVTLSCEQNLNHDAMYWYRQDPGQGLRLIYYSQIVNDFQKGDIAEGYSVSREKKESFPLTVTSAQKNPTAFYLCASSGLPGQGRADEQYFGPGTRLTVT.

The rearrangement joins TRBV27 to TRBJ1-5, with TRBD1 matching 9 bases. V lost 5 bases and J lost 0; bases outside the gene matches: 11. The CDR3 sequence is 18 residues long. Germline assignment: CDR1 MNHEY and CDR2 SMNVEV (reference sequence). The CDR3 coding sequence is TGTGCCAGCAGTATCGACTACAGGGGGCCAGATAGCAATCAGCCCCAGCATTTT. Its protein is CASSIDYRGPDSNQPQHF.

This chain links TRBV7-3 with TRBJ2-1; no clear D. The germline V gene encodes CDR1 SGHTA and CDR2 FQGTGA. Trimming removed 8 bases from V and 2 bases from J, with 13 bases in between. The CDR3 covers 14 residues. CDR3 region: CASRPTATYNEQFF. CDR3 coding DNA: TGTGCCAGCCGCCCCACGGCCACCTACAATGAGCAGTTCTTC.

CDR3 sequence: CASSPLRGVAYPSYEQYF. CDR3 coding DNA: TGTGCCAGCAGCCCCCTACGGGGAGTCGCTTATCCCTCCTACGAGCAGTACTTC. The V call is TRBV7-2, the J call TRBJ2-7; the D gene is possibly TRBD2 (5 bases). V lost 5 bases and J lost 0, with 23 bases in between. The V gene's germline CDR1 is SGHTA and CDR2 FQGNSA. The CDR3 consists of 18 residues. Variable domain in full (rest from reference TRBV7-2 and TRBJ2-7): GAGVSQSPSNKVTEKGKDVELRCDPISGHTALYWYRQSLGQGLEFLIYFQGNSAPDKSGLPSDRFSAERTGGSVSTLTIQRTQQEDSAVYLCASSPLRGVAYPSYEQYFGPGTRLTVT.

J is TRBJ2-1 and V is TRBV13; D unclear. Trimming took off 0 bases at V and 6 bases at J, with 24 bases between the two ends. CDR1 PRHDT and CDR2 FYEKMQ come from the germline V gene (reference sequence). The CDR3 has 19 amino acids. The CDR3: CASSLGATVRARVPNEQFF. The CDR3 DNA sequence: TGTGCCAGCAGCTTAGGCGCAACGGTCCGGGCTCGGGTCCCCAATGAGCAGTTCTTC.

The chain joins TRBV7-9 to TRBJ1-6; possible D gene TRBD1, 6 bases. Deletions cut 2 bases from V and 3 bases from J, with 8 bases between. This CDR3 contains 15 residues. Germline V gene lookup returns CDR1 SEHNR and CDR2 FQNEAQ (reference sequence). The CDR3 DNA follows: TGTGCCAGCAGCTTACAGGGGAACTATAATTCACCCCTCCACTTT. It is translated as CASSLQGNYNSPLHF.

The chain links TRBV15 to TRBJ1-1; D might be TRBD1 (6 bases). CDR1 is LNHNV and CDR2 is YYDKDF in the germline V gene (reference sequence). This CDR3 is 15 amino acids long. With 5 bases removed from V and 0 bases from J, the gap between germline ends came to 13 bases. CDR3 in DNA: TGTGCCACCAGCGCTAGGACAGCCCTGAACACTGAAGCTTTCTTT. As protein: CATSARTALNTEAFF.

V and J are TRBV6-5 and TRBJ2-7; 7 nucleotides align to TRBD1. Germline CDR1 MNHEY, CDR2 SVGAGI. This CDR3 has 12 amino acids. V was pared by 5 bases and J by 3 bases, with 1 base of the junction left unmatched. CDR3 in amino acids: CASSRGLYEQYF. CDR3 DNA: TGTGCCAGCAGTAGGGGGCTCTACGAGCAGTACTTC.

V and J are TRBV7-9 and TRBJ2-7; 9 bases are a match to TRBD1. CDR1 is SEHNR and CDR2 is FQNEAQ in the germline V gene (reference sequence). This CDR3 comprises 15 residues. The ends lost 5 bases at V and 4 bases at J; junction bases unmatched: 9. The CDR3 DNA is TGTGCCAGCAGCCCGTACGGGACAGGGTTTTACGAGCAGTACTTC. It specifies CASSPYGTGFYEQYF.

The rearrangement joins TRBV28 to TRBJ2-1, with D possibly being TRBD2 (7 bases). CDR1 and CDR2 from the germline V gene are MDHEN and SYDVKM. This CDR3 contains 14 residues. V lost 10 bases, J lost 8 bases, and 21 bases lay in between. The CDR3 loop reads CATKWGGAVHEQFF. CDR3 DNA: TGTGCCACCAAGTGGGGGGGCGCAGTCCATGAGCAGTTCTTC.

This clone was recorded a few times. The chain uses TRBV7-2 and TRBJ2-4; 13 bases align to TRBD2. V trimming: 5 bases; J trimming: 3 bases; junction bases outside the gene matches: 4. Per germline, CDR1 SGHTA and CDR2 FQGNSA. CDR3 length equals 16 residues. CDR3 amino acids: CASSAGLAGDKNIQYF. For the CDR3, the DNA is TGTGCCAGCAGCGCCGGACTAGCGGGGGACAAAAACATTCAGTACTTC.

V is TRBV6-5 and J is TRBJ1-4; TRBD1 matches at 10 bases. Germline CDR1 is MNHEY and CDR2 is SVGAGI. V lost 6 bases, J lost 7 bases, and 5 bases stayed unmatched. The CDR3 runs to 14 residues. CDR3 sequence (DNA): TGTGCCAGCAGCTGGGACAGGGGAAGTGAAAAACTGTTTTTT. Translation: CASSWDRGSEKLFF.

This sequence joins TRBV15 and TRBJ2-2, with D possibly being TRBD2 (6 bases). CDR3 size: 15 residues. CDR1 is LNHNV and CDR2 is YYDKDF in the germline V gene (reference sequence). V shed 6 bases and J shed 4 bases, with 15 bases lying between them. This CDR3 is CATSPRRERTGELFF. The CDR3, as DNA: TGTGCCACCAGTCCGAGGAGGGAGCGCACCGGGGAGCTGTTTTTT. Drawing the rest from reference TRBV15 and TRBJ2-2, the complete variable domain is DAMVIQNPRYQVTQFGKPVTLSCSQTLNHNVMYWYQQKSSQAPKLLFHYYDKDFNNEADTPDNFQSRRPNTSFCFLDIRSPGLGDTAMYLCATSPRRERTGELFFGEGSRLTVL.

This chain joins TRBV5-1 and TRBJ1-6; D remains unclear. This CDR3 comprises 15 residues. V was cut by 4 bases and J by 3 bases, with 11 bases left in between. Germline lookup yields CDR1 SGHRS and CDR2 YFSETQ. DNA for the CDR3: TGCGCCAGCAGCCCTGACCAGGTCTATAATTCACCCCTCCACTTT. This codes for CASSPDQVYNSPLHF.

The CDR3 nucleotides are TGTGCCAGCAGTCCCTGGGGAGGGGGAGAGCAGTACTTC. It specifies CASSPWGGGEQYF. The rearrangement links TRBV27 to TRBJ2-7; D might be TRBD2 (7 bases). The CDR3 extends over 13 amino acids. Trimming stripped 5 bases from V and 7 bases from J, with 15 bases between. The V gene's germline CDR1 is MNHEY and CDR2 SMNVEV (reference sequence).